The 7 T cell receptor beta chains below were found in one sample sequenced in a study of Graves' ophthalmopathy and Graves' hyperthyroidism. Amplified TCR beta CDR3 regions were obtained using RNA transcripts as template. Amplification began with first-round RT-PCR using HTBI primers, then second-round multiplex PCR was performed. Using its own MiXCR run on the multiplex PCR reads, TCRdb lists one record per CDR3 protein. The top ten clones hold around 1.5% of a sample with about 400,000 distinct CDR3 sequences, 15% to 20% of them seen once. The sequencing sample was made of peripheral blood. These receptors all stem from a woman younger than 35 with Graves' ophthalmopathy.

Ten or more counts support this clonotype. The CDR3 bases are TGTGCCAGTAGTCTCCGACGGGGTTACCAGCCCCAGCATTTT. It specifies CASSLRRGYQPQHF. The rearrangement uses TRBV19 and TRBJ1-5, with D unresolved. There are 14 residues in the CDR3. Germline CDR1 LNHDA, CDR2 SQIVND (reference sequence). The V gene lost 5 bases and the J gene lost 7 bases, with 15 bases spanning the gap.

This clonotype was picked up many times. V gene TRBV12-3 or TRBV12-4 combines with J gene TRBJ1-1, with TRBD1 as a possible D gene (5 bases). CDR3 length equals 14 residues. V lost 7 bases and J lost 6, with 18 bases in between. This CDR3 is CASTQDSARPEAFF. CDR3 nucleotides: TGTGCCAGCACCCAAGACAGTGCTCGTCCTGAAGCTTTCTTT.

This clonotype was picked up many times. The chain uses TRBV2 and TRBJ2-2; TRBD1 or TRBD2 may be the D gene (6 bases each). This CDR3 spans 11 amino acids. V lost 3 bases, J lost 17 bases, and 13 bases lay in between. From germline, CDR1 is SNHLY and CDR2 FYNNEI. CDR3 loop: CASSDSWGAFF. As DNA, the CDR3 is TGTGCCAGCAGTGACTCTTGGGGGGCATTTTTT.

This clonotype was observed a few times. The chain has TRBV7-2 and TRBJ2-7; D might be TRBD1 (6 bases). The CDR3 is made up of 15 amino acids. CDR1 is SGHTA, CDR2 FQGNSA, per germline. The V and J ends lost 1 base and 2 bases respectively, with 12 bases between them. The DNA for the CDR3 is TGTGCCAGCAGCTTAGGAGGGGGTCTTCCCTACGAGCAGTACTTC. Its protein product is CASSLGGGLPYEQYF.

This clonotype was seen more than once but under ten times. The rearrangement uses TRBV7-2 and TRBJ2-7; the match to TRBD2 covers 11 bases. The germline CDR1 and CDR2 sequences are SGHTA and FQGNSA. The trim removed 5 bases at V and 3 bases at J, leaving 6 bases unmatched. This CDR3 contains 15 residues. The CDR3 spells CASSKGLAEIYEQYF. The CDR3 DNA reads as TGTGCCAGCAGCAAGGGACTAGCGGAGATCTACGAGCAGTACTTC.

With respect to this clonotype: Likely a read error: the CDR3 ends without its conserved phenylalanine or tryptophan. The rearrangement joins TRBV6-2 or TRBV6-3 to TRBJ1-5; D unresolved. The CDR3 sequence is 14 residues long. Germline V gene sequence: CDR1 MNHEY, CDR2 SVGEGT. The V and J ends lost 6 bases and 9 bases respectively, with 18 bases between them. The CDR3 here is CASREQWLDLPQHL. The CDR3 DNA sequence: TGTGCCAGCAGGGAACAGTGGCTTGATCTGCCCCAGCATTTA.

Many counts were recorded for this clonotype. The chain couples TRBV15 to TRBJ2-4; 7 nucleotides agree with TRBD1. V lost 7 bases and J lost 2; bases outside the gene matches: 5. The CDR3 runs to 14 residues. CDR1 and CDR2 from the germline V gene are LNHNV and YYDKDF (reference sequence). CDR3 in DNA: TGTGCCACCACCGGACAGGCGACCAAAAACATTCAGTACTTC. The encoded protein is CATTGQATKNIQYF.